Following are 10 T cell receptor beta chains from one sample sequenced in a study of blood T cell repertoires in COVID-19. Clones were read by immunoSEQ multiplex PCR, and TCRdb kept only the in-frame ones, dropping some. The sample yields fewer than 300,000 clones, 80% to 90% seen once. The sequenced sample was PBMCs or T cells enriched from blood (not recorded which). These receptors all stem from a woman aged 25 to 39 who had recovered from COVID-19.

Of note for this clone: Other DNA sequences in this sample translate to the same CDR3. CDR3 bases: TGTGCCAGCTCACCAGGACAGTCCTACGAGCAGTACTTC. Its protein is CASSPGQSYEQYF. V usage is TRBV18 and J usage is TRBJ2-7; tentative D call: TRBD1 (6 bases). CDR1 is KGHSH, CDR2 LQKENI, per germline. Trimming shortened V by 2 bases and J by 1 base, and 6 bases separated the two germline ends. The CDR3 loop spans 13 amino acids.

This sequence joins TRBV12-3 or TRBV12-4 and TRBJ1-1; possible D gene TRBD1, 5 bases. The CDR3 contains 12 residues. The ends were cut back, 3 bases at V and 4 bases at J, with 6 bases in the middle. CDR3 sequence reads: CASSFGGTEAFF. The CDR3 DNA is TGTGCCAGCAGTTTCGGGGGCACTGAAGCTTTCTTT.

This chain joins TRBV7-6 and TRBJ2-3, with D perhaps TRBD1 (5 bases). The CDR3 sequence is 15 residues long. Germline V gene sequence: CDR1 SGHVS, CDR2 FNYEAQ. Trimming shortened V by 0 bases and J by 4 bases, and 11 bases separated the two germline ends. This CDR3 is CASSLAQGNSDTQYF. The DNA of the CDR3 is TGTGCCAGCAGCTTAGCGCAGGGAAATTCAGATACGCAGTATTTT.

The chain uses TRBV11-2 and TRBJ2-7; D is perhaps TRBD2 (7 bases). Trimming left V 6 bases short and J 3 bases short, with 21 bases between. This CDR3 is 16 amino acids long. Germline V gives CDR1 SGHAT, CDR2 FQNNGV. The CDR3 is CASRKPGGRTVYEQYF. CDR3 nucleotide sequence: TGTGCCAGCAGGAAACCCGGGGGGCGGACCGTCTACGAGCAGTACTTC.

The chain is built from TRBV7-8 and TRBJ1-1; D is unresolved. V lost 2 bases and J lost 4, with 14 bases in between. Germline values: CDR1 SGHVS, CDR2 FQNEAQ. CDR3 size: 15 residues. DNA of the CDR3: TGTGCCAGCAGCTTAAATGCGAACACAGCCACTGAAGCTTTCTTT. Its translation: CASSLNANTATEAFF.

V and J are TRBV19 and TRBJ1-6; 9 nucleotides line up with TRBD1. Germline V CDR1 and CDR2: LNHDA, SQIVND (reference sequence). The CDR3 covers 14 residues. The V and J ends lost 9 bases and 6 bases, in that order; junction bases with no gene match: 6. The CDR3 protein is CASKPGQGNSPLHF. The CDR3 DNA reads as TGTGCCAGCAAGCCGGGACAGGGTAATTCACCCCTCCACTTT.

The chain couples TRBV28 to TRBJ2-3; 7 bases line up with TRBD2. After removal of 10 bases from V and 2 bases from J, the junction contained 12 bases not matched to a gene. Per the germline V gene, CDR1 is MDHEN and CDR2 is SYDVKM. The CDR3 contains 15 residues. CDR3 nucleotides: TGTGCCACCACTTTGGCGGGAGCAATCACAGATACGCAGTATTTT. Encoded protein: CATTLAGAITDTQYF.

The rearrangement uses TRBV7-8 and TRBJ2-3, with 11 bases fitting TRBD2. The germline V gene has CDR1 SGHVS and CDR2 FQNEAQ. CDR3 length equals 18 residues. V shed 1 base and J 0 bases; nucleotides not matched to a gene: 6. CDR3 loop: CASSLESSGGASTDTQYF. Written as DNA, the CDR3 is TGTGCCAGCAGCTTAGAAAGTAGCGGGGGGGCTAGCACAGATACGCAGTATTTT.

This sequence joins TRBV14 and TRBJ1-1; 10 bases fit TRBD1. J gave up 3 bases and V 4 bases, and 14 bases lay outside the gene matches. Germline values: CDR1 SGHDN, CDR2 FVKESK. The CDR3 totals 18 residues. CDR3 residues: CASSRNPGTGDSDTEAFF. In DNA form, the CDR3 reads TGTGCCAGCAGCCGAAATCCTGGGACAGGGGATTCGGACACTGAAGCTTTCTTT.

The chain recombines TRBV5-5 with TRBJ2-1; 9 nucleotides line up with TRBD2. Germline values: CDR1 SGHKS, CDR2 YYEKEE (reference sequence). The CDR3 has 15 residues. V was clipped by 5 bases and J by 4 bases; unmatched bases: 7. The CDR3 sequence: CASSLTTSGYNEQFF. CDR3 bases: TGTGCCAGCAGTCTAACAACTAGCGGGTACAATGAGCAGTTCTTC. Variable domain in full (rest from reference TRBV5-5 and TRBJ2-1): DAGVTQSPTHLIKTRGQQVTLRCSPISGHKSVSWYQQVLGQGPQFIFQYYEKEERGRGNFPDRFSARQFPNYSSELNVNALLLGDSALYLCASSLTTSGYNEQFFGPGTRLTVL.